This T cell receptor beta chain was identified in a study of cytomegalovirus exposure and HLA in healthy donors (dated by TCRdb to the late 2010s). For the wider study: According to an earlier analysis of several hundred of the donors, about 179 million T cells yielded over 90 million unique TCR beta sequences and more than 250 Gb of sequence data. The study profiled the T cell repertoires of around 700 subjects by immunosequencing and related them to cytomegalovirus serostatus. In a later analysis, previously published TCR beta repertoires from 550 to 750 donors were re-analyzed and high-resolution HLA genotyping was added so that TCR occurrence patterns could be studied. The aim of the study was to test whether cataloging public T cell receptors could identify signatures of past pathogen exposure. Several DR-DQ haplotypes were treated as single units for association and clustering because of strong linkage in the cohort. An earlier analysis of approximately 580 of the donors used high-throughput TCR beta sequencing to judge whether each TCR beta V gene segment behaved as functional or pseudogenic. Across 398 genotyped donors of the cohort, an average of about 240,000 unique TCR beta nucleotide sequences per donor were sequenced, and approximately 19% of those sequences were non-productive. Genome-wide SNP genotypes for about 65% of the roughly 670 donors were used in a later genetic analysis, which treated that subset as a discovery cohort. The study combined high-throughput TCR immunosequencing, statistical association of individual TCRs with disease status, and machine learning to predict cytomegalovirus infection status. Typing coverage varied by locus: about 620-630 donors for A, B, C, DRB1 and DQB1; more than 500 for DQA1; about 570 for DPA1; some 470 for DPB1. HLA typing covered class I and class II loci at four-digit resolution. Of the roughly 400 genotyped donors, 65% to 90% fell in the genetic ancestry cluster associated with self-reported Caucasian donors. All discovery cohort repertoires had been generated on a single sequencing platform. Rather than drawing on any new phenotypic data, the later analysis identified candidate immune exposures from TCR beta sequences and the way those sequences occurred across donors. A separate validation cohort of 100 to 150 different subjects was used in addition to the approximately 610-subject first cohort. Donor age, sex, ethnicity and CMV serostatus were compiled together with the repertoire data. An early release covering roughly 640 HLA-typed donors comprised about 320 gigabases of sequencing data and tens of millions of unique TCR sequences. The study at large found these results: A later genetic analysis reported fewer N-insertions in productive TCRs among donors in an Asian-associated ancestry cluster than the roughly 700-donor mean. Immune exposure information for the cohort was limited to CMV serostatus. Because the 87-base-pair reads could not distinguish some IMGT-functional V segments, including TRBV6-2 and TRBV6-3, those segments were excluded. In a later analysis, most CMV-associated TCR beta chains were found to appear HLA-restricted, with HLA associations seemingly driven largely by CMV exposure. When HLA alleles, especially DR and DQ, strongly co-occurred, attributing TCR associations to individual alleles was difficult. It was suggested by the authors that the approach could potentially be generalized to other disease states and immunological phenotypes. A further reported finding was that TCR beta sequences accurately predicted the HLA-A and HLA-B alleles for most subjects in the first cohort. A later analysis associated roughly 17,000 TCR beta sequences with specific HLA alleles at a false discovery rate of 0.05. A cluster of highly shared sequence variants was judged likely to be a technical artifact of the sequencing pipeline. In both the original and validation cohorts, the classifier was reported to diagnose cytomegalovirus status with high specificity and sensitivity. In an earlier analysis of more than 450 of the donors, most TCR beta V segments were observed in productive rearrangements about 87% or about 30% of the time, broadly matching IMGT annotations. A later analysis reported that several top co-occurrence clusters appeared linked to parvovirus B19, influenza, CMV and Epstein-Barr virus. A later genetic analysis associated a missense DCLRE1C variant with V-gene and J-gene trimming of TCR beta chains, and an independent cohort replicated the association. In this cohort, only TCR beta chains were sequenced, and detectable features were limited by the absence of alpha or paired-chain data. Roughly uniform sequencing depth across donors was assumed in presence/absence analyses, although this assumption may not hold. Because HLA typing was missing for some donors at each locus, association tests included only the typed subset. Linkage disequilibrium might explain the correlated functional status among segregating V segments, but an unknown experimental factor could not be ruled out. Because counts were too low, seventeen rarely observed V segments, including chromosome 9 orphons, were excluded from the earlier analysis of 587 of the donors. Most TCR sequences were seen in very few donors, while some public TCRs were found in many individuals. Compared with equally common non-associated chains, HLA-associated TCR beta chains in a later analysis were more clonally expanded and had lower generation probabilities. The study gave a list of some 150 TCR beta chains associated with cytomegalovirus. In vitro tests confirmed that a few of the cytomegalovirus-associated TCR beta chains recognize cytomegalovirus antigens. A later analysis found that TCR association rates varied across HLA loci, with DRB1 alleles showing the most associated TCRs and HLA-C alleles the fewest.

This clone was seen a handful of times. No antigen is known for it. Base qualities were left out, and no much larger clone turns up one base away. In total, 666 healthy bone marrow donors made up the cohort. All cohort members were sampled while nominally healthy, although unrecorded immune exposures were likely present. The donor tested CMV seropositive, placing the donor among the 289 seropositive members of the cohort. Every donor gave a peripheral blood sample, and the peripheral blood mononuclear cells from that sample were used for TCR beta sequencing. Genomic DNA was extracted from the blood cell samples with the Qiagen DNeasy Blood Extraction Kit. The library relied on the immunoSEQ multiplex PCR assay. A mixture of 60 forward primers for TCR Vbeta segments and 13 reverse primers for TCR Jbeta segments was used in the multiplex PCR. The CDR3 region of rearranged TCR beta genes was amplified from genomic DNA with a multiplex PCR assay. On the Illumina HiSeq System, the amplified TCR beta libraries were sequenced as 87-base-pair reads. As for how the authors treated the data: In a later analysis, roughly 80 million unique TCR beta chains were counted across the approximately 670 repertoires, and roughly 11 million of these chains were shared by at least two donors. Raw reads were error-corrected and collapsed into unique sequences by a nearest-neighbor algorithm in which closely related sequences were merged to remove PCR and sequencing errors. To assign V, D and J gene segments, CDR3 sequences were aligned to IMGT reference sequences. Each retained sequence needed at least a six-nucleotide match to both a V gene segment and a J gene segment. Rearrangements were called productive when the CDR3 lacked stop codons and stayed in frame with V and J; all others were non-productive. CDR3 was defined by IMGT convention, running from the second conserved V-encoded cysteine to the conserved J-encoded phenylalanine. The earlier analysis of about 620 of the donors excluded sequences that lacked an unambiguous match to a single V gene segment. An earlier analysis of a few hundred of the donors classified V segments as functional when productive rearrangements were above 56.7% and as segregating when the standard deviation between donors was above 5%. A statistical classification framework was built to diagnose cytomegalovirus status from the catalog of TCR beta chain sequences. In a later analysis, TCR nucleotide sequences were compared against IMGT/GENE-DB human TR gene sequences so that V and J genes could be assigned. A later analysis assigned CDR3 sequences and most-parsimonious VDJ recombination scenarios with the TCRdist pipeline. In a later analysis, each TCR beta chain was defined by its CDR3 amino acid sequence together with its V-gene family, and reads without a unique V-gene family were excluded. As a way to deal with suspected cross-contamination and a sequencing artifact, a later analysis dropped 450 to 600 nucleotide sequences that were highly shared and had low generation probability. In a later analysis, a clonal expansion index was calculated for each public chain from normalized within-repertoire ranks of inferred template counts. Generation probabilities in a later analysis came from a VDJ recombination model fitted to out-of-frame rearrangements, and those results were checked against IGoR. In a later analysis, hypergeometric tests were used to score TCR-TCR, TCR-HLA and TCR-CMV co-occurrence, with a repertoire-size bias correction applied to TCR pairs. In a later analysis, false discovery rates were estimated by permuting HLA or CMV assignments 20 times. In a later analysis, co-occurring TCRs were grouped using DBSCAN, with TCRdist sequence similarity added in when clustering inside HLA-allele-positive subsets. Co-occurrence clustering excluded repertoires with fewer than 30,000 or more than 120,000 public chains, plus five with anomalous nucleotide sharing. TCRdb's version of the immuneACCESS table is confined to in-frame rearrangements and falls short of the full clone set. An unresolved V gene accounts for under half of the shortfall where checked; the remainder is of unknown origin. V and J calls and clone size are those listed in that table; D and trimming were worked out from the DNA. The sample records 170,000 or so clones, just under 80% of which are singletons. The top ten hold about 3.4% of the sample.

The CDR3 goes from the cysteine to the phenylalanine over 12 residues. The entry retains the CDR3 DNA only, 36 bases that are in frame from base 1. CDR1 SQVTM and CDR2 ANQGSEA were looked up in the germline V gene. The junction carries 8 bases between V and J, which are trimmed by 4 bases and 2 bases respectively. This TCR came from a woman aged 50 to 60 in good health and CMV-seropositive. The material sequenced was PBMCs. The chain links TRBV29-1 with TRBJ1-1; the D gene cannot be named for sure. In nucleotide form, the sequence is TGCAGCGTTGGAGCCGTAAACACTGAAGCTTTCTTT. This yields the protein CSVGAVNTEAFF.